The 13 T cell receptor beta chains reported below all come from one sample, sequenced in a study of T cell changes during pregnancy in multiple sclerosis (dated by TCRdb to about 2019). Libraries were made using the immunoSEQ multiplex PCR assay. TCRdb mirrors the immuneACCESS table, restricted to in-frame sequences. Some clones are absent from its copies; in checked studies, under half trace to an unresolved V gene, and the reason for the others is unknown. In this sample the table shows approximately 100,000 clones, 90% to 95% of which occur a single time. Of the sample, about 3% is held by the ten largest clones. Sample: peripheral blood, taken after pregnancy. These receptor sequences come from a female donor with multiple sclerosis, enrolled in a pregnancy study.

J is TRBJ2-6 and V is TRBV18; D gene uncertain. The CDR3 has 14 amino acids. Germline V gene data show CDR1 as KGHSH and CDR2 as LQKENI. The ends were cut back, 2 bases at V and 2 bases at J, with 4 bases in the middle. Here the CDR3 reads CASSPGPGANVLTF. DNA for the CDR3: TGTGCCAGCTCACCAGGGCCTGGGGCCAACGTCCTGACTTTC.

CDR3 protein: CASSFGTSGGLQETQYF. In nucleotides, the CDR3 is TGTGCCAGCAGCTTTGGGACTAGCGGGGGCCTCCAAGAGACCCAGTACTTC. This chain uses TRBV5-4 with TRBJ2-5, with 14 bases aligning to TRBD2. The germline V gene has CDR1 SGHNT and CDR2 YYREEE (reference sequence). The CDR3 has 17 amino acids. The junction had 4 bases not matched to a gene; V was cut back by 2 bases and J by 1 base. Full variable domain (outside the CDR3, taken from reference TRBV5-4 and TRBJ2-5): ETGVTQSPTHLIKTRGQQVTLRCSSQSGHNTVSWYQQALGQGPQFIFQYYREEENGRGNFPPRFSGLQFPNYSSELNVNALELDDSALYLCASSFGTSGGLQETQYFGPGTRLLVL.

The J gene is TRBJ1-2, the V gene TRBV6-1; 7 bases map to TRBD1. Per germline, CDR1 MNHNS and CDR2 SASEGT. The CDR3 runs to 16 residues. Trimming took 4 bases from V and 8 from J; bases not matched to a gene: 16. CDR3 bases: TGTGCCAGCAGTGCACCGAACGTCGGGACAGCCGTGGGCTACACCTTC. This translates into CASSAPNVGTAVGYTF.

The chain employs TRBV19 and TRBJ1-5; 9 bases map to TRBD1. Germline V gene sequence: CDR1 LNHDA, CDR2 SQIVND (reference sequence). CDR3 size: 18 residues. With V trimmed by 1 base and J by 6 bases, 13 bases remained unmatched. For the CDR3, the DNA is TGTGCCAGTAGTATAGCTCGGGGACAGGGTATGCGGCGTCAGCCCCAGCATTTT. This gives the protein CASSIARGQGMRRQPQHF.

The V gene is TRBV19, the J gene TRBJ1-2; 8 nucleotides agree with TRBD1. CDR1 is LNHDA, CDR2 SQIVND, per germline (reference sequence). The length of the CDR3 is 14 residues. With 3 bases clipped from V and 7 bases from J, the junction kept 7 bases outside the gene matches. CDR3 DNA sequence: TGTGCCAGTAGTATGTCCGCAGGGGGCGCTGGCTACACCTTC. Protein sequence: CASSMSAGGAGYTF.

CDR3 in DNA: TGTGCCAGCACATTGGCCGGCACAGATACGCAGTATTTT. It codes for CASTLAGTDTQYF. The chain carries TRBV27 and TRBJ2-3; D gene ambiguous. Trimming took off 7 bases at V and 1 base at J, with 9 bases between the two ends. The CDR3 has 13 residues. Germline lookup yields CDR1 MNHEY and CDR2 SMNVEV (reference sequence).

This rearrangement joins TRBV5-6 to TRBJ2-3; tentative D call: TRBD1 (6 bases). The CDR3 runs to 15 residues. Germline CDR1 reads SGHDT; CDR2 reads YYEEEE. Trimming took 4 bases from V and 3 from J, leaving 15 bases between them. The CDR3 bases are TGTGCCAGCAGCCGCGTCCAGGGGAGTACAGATACGCAGTATTTT. Translated, it gives CASSRVQGSTDTQYF.

V is TRBV27 and J is TRBJ2-1; D possibly corresponds to TRBD1 (7 bases). Germline lookup yields CDR1 MNHEY and CDR2 SMNVEV (reference sequence). V lost 7 bases, J lost 2 bases, and 18 bases lay in between. This CDR3 spans 16 amino acids. The CDR3 DNA reads as TGTGCCAGCACCTCCCACAGGGGCGGGACCTACAATGAGCAGTTCTTC. Protein: CASTSHRGGTYNEQFF.

The chain carries TRBV10-3 and TRBJ2-1; 7 nucleotides align to TRBD1. Germline lookup yields CDR1 ENHRY and CDR2 SYGVKD. There are 15 residues in the CDR3. With V trimmed by 2 bases and J by 4 bases, 5 bases remained unmatched. CDR3 nucleotides: TGTGCCATCAGTGAGCCCACAGGGGTATACAATGAGCAGTTCTTC. Translated: CAISEPTGVYNEQFF.

This clone appeared once. The rearrangement joins TRBV5-1 to TRBJ2-7; weak D call: TRBD2 (6 bases). Germline V gene lookup returns CDR1 SGHRS and CDR2 YFSETQ. This CDR3 is built from 18 residues. V was pared by 3 bases and J by 6 bases, with 28 bases between. The chain's CDR3 is CASSSHRDGRTRGAEQYF. CDR3 coding DNA: TGCGCCAGCAGCTCCCACCGGGACGGGAGAACTCGCGGGGCCGAGCAGTACTTC.

V usage is TRBV27 and J usage is TRBJ1-1, with unresolved D. This CDR3 is 13 amino acids long. The V end was cut by 0 bases, the J end by 4 bases, with 6 bases between. The germline V gene has CDR1 MNHEY and CDR2 SMNVEV (reference sequence). In DNA form, the CDR3 reads TGTGCCAGCAGTTTATCCCTAATCACTGAAGCTTTCTTT. This encodes CASSLSLITEAFF.

The CDR3 region is CASSIFFRTGFDSPLHF. CDR3 bases: TGTGCCAGTAGTATTTTTTTTAGGACAGGGTTTGATTCACCCCTCCACTTT. The rearrangement joins TRBV19 to TRBJ1-6, with TRBD1 identical over 8 bases. The trim removed 3 bases at V and 8 bases at J, leaving 12 bases unmatched. This CDR3 is built from 17 residues. Germline lookup yields CDR1 LNHDA and CDR2 SQIVND (reference sequence).

The V gene is TRBV5-4, the J gene TRBJ2-3, with TRBD1 matching 11 bases. The germline V gene has CDR1 SGHNT and CDR2 YYREEE (reference sequence). CDR3 length: 15 amino acids. Trimming took 3 bases from V and 4 from J; bases not matched to a gene: 4. CDR3 loop: CASSSGTGGADTQYF. The CDR3 DNA reads TGTGCCAGCAGCTCCGGGACAGGGGGGGCAGATACGCAGTATTTT.